This T cell receptor (beta chain) emerged from a study of cytomegalovirus exposure and HLA in healthy donors. The wider study: Of all 398 donors who were genotyped, 80% to 85% belonged to the Caucasian-associated ancestry cluster. Study-wide findings and caveats: Later analysis showed most CMV-associated TCR beta chains appearing HLA-restricted. Presence/absence analyses assumed roughly uniform sequencing depth across donors, which may not hold.

Germline V lookup: CDR1 SEHNR, CDR2 FQNEAQ (reference sequence). This CDR3 is built from 14 residues. The V end was cut by 2 bases, the J end by 4 bases, with 11 bases between. PCR primers comprised 60 Vbeta and 13 Jbeta primers. Generated by immunoSEQ multiplex PCR, the TCRdb table keeps only in-frame clones and is missing some. The table shows around 100,000 clones, with about 74% occurring only once. This clone has only a few counts. What it recognizes is unknown. The receptor was isolated from a female donor in good health and CMV-seropositive. Material: PBMCs. V is TRBV7-9 and J is TRBJ1-2; D might be TRBD1 (5 bases). This chain's CDR3 is CASSLTGVFYGYTF. DNA for the CDR3: TGTGCCAGCAGCTTAACAGGCGTATTCTATGGCTACACCTTC.